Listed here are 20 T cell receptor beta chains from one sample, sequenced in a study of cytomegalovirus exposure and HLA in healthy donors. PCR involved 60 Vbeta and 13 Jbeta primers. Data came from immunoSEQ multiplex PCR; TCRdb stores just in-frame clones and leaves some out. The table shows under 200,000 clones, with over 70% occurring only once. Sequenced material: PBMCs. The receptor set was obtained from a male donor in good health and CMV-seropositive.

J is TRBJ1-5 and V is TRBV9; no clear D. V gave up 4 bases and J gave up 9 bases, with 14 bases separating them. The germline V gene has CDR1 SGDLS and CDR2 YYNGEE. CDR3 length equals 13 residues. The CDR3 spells CASSTSGVRPQHF. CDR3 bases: TGTGCCAGCAGCACTAGTGGGGTGAGGCCCCAGCATTTT.

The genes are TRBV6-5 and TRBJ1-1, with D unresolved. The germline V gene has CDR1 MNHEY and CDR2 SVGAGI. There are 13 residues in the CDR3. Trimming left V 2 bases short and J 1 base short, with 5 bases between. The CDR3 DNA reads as TGTGCCAGCAGTTACCCTAAGAACACTGAAGCTTTCTTT. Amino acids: CASSYPKNTEAFF.

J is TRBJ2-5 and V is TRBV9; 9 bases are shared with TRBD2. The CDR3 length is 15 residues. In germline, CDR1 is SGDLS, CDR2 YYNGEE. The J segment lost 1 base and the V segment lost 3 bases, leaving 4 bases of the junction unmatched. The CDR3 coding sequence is TGTGCCAGCAGCGGAAGCGGGGGGACCCAAGAGACCCAGTACTTC. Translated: CASSGSGGTQETQYF.

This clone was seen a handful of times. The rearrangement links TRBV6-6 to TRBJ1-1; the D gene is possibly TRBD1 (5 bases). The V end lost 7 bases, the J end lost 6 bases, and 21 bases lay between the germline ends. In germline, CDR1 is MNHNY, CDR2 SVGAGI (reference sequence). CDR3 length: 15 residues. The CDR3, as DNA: TGTGCCAGCACCGACGGGCCGGGCCTGACAGCTGAAGCTTTCTTT. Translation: CASTDGPGLTAEAFF.

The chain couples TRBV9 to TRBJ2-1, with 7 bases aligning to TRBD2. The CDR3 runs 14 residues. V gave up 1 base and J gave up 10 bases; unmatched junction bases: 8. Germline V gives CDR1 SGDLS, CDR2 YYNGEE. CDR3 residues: CASSVSGAVGEQFF. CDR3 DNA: TGTGCCAGCAGCGTAAGCGGGGCGGTTGGCGAGCAGTTCTTC.

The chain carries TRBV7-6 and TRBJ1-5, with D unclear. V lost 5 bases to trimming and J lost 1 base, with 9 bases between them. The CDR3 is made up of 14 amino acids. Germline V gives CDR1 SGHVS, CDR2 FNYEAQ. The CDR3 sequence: CASSPDLSNQPQHF. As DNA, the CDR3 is TGTGCCAGCAGCCCTGACTTGAGCAATCAGCCCCAGCATTTT.

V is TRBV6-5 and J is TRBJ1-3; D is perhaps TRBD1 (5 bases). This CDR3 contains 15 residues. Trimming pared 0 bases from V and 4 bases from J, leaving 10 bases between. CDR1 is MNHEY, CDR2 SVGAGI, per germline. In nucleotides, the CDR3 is TGTGCCAGCAGTTACTCGAGACAGTGGGGAAACACCATATATTTT. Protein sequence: CASSYSRQWGNTIYF.

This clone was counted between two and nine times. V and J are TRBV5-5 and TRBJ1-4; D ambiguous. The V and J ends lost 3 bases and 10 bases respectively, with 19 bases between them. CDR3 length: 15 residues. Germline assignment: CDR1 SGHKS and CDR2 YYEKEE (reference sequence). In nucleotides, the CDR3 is TGTGCCAGCAGCTACGTATCGGGAACCCGGGGAAAACTGTTTTTT. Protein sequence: CASSYVSGTRGKLFF.

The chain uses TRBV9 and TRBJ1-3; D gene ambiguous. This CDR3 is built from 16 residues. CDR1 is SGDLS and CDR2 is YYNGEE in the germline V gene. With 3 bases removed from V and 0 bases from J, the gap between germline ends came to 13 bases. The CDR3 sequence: CASSDGVSRSGNTIYF. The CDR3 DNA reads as TGTGCCAGCAGCGACGGGGTCTCACGCTCTGGAAACACCATATATTTT.

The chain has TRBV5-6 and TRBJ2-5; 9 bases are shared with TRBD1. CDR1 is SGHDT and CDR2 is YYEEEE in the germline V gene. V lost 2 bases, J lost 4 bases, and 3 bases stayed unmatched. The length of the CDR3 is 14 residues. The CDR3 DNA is TGTGCCAGCAGCTTCGGGACAGGGCGAGAGACCCAGTACTTC. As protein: CASSFGTGRETQYF.

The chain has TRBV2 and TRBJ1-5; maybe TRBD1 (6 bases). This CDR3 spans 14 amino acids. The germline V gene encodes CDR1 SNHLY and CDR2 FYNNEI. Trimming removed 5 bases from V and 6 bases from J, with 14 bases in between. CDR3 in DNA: TGTGCCAGCAGTAAACAGGGCGGACGTCAGCCCCAGCATTTT. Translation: CASSKQGGRQPQHF. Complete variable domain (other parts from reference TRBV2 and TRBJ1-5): EPEVTQTPSHQVTQMGQEVILRCVPISNHLYFYWYRQILGQKVEFLVSFYNNEISEKSEIFDDQFSVERPDGSNFTLKIRSTKLEDSAMYFCASSKQGGRQPQHFGDGTRLSIL.

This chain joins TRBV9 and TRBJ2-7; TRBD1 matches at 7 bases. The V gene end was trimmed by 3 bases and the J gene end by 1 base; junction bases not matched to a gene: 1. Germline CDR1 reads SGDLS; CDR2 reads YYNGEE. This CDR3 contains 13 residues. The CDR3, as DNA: TGTGCCAGCAGCGAGGGACAGTCCTACGAGCAGTACTTC. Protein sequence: CASSEGQSYEQYF.

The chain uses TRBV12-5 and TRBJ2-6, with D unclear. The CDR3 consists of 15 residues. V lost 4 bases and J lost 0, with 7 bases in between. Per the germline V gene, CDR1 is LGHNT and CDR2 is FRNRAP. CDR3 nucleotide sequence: TGTGCTAGTGGTTCCCATAGCTCTGGGGCCAACGTCCTGACTTTC. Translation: CASGSHSSGANVLTF.

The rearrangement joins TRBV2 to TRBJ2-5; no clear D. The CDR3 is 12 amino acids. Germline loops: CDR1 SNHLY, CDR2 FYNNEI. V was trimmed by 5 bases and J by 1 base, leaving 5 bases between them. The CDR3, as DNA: TGTGCCAGCAGTTATCTCCAAGAGACCCAGTACTTC. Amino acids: CASSYLQETQYF.

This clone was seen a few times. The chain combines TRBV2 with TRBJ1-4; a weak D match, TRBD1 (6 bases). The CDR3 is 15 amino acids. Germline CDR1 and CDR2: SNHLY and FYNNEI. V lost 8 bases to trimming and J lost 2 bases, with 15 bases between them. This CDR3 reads CASGRGVGTNEKLFF. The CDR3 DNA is TGTGCCAGCGGGAGGGGGGTCGGTACTAATGAAAAACTGTTTTTT.

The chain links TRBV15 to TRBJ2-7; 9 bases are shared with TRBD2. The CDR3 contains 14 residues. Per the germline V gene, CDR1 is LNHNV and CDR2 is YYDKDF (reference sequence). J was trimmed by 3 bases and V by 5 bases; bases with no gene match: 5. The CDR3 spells CATSASGVFYEQYF. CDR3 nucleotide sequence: TGTGCCACCAGCGCTAGCGGGGTGTTCTACGAGCAGTACTTC.

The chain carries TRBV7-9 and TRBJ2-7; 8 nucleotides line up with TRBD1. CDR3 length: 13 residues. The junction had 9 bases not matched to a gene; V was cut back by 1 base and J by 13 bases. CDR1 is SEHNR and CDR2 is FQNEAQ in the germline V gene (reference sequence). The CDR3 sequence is CASSLGATGGIYF. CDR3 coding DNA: TGTGCCAGCAGCTTAGGGGCTACAGGGGGAATTTACTTC.

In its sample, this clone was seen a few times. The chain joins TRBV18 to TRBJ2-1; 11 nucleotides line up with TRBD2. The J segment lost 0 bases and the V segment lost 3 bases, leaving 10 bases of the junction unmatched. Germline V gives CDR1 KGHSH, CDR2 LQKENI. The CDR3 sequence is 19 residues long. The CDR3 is CASSPQASGGLSSYNEQFF. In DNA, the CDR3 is TGTGCCAGCTCACCCCAAGCTAGCGGGGGGTTGAGCTCCTACAATGAGCAGTTCTTC.

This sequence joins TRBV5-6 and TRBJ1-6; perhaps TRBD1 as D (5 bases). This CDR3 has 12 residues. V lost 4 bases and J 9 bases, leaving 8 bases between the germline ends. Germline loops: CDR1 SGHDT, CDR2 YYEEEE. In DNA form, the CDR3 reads TGTGCCAGCAGCGCGGACATTTCACCCCTCCACTTT. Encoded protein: CASSADISPLHF.

CDR3 nucleotide sequence: TGTGCCAGCAGTGGTGACACTCATGAAAAACTGTTTTTT. Translating gives CASSGDTHEKLFF. V gene TRBV25-1 combines with J gene TRBJ1-4, with D hard to call. Germline V gene data show CDR1 as MGHDK and CDR2 as SYGVNS. V shed 4 bases and J shed 6 bases, with 9 bases lying between them. This CDR3 region has 13 residues. Using reference TRBV25-1 and TRBJ1-4 for the parts outside the CDR3, the full variable domain is EADIYQTPRYLVIGTGKKITLECSQTMGHDKMYWYQQDPGMELHLIHYSYGVNSTEKGDLSSESTVSRIRTEHFPLTLESARPSHTSQYLCASSGDTHEKLFFGSGTQLSVL.